Each of the 23 T cell receptor beta chains below was sequenced from the same sample in a study of CD8 T cells in cerebrospinal fluid in Alzheimer's disease. TCRdb reprocessed the 10x single-cell sequencing reads and reports one entry per CDR3 protein, with no DNA. Here the sample table reports some 880 distinct CDR3 sequences. Sequencing input: cerebrospinal fluid. Receptors originate from a human donor with Parkinson's disease.

Its frequency marks this clonotype as large. The chain uses TRBV5-5 and TRBJ1-5; as DNA is missing, the TRBD1 call by TCRdb cannot be tested. Germline V gives CDR1 SGHKS, CDR2 YYEKEE (reference sequence). The CDR3 covers 16 residues. CDR3 amino acids: CASSLETRGFNQPQHF.

By frequency, this clonotype registers medium-sized (0.01 to 0.1%). V is TRBV19 and J is TRBJ2-7. The germline gives CDR1 LNHDA, CDR2 SQIVND (reference sequence). CDR3 length equals 11 residues. The CDR3 loop reads CASSRGYEQYF. Drawing the rest from reference TRBV19 and TRBJ2-7, the complete variable domain is DGGITQSPKYLFRKEGQNVTLSCEQNLNHDAMYWYRQDPGQGLRLIYYSQIVNDFQKGDIAEGYSVSREKKESFPLTVTSAQKNPTAFYLCASSRGYEQYFGPGTRLTVT.

The rearrangement joins TRBV19 to TRBJ2-1. The CDR3 runs to 13 residues. Germline CDR1 LNHDA, CDR2 SQIVND (reference sequence). The CDR3 reads CASSIEVYNEQFF.

This clonotype registers medium-sized by frequency. This rearrangement joins TRBV6-2 or TRBV6-3 to TRBJ2-3; TCRdb gives TRBD1 as the D gene, but with no DNA this cannot be confirmed. The V gene's germline CDR1 is MNHEY and CDR2 SVGEGT. The CDR3 extends over 13 amino acids. This CDR3 is CASSRQGTDTQYF.

By frequency, this clonotype is medium-sized (0.01 to 0.1%). This chain connects TRBV19 to TRBJ2-1; TCRdb proposes TRBD1, but this gene call is untestable without DNA. This CDR3 spans 15 amino acids. Germline CDR1 reads LNHDA; CDR2 reads SQIVND (reference sequence). This CDR3 reads CASSMGRGLHDEQFF.

This clonotype is classed as medium-sized by frequency. The chain couples TRBV20-1 to TRBJ1-2; checking the TCRdb D call of TRBD1 is not possible without DNA. The germline V gene has CDR1 DFQATT and CDR2 SNEGSKA (reference sequence). CDR3 length: 12 residues. CDR3 protein: CSARRQGGGYTF.

Judged by frequency, this clonotype is medium-sized. The chain has TRBV3-1 and TRBJ2-5; TCRdb picks TRBD2, but there is no DNA to check that call. This CDR3 contains 15 residues. Germline V gene data show CDR1 as LGHDT and CDR2 as YNNKEL (reference sequence). The CDR3 sequence: CASSQEWRGQETQYF.

The chain has TRBV6-4 and TRBJ2-2; absent DNA, TCRdb's TRBD1 call cannot be checked. Germline-derived CDR1 and CDR2 are MRHNA and SNTAGT. CDR3 length equals 14 residues. CDR3 sequence reads: CASSDGRGARELFF.

According to its frequency, this clonotype is medium-sized. V gene TRBV5-6 combines with J gene TRBJ2-5. This CDR3 has 13 residues. Germline V gene data show CDR1 as SGHDT and CDR2 as YYEEEE. The CDR3 reads CASSLGGMETQYF.

V is TRBV28 and J is TRBJ1-2; TCRdb's D call, TRBD1, is unchecked because there is no DNA. This CDR3 spans 15 amino acids. The germline gives CDR1 MDHEN, CDR2 SYDVKM. CDR3 sequence reads: CASSPVDRDNYGYTF.

Measured by frequency, this clonotype is medium-sized (0.01 to 0.1%). V usage is TRBV5-6 and J usage is TRBJ2-1; TCRdb returns TRBD2, unconfirmable since there is no DNA. This CDR3 has 15 residues. The germline CDR1 and CDR2 sequences are SGHDT and YYEEEE. The CDR3 sequence is CASSLAAGGHNEQFF.

This clonotype is deemed medium-sized (0.01 to 0.1%) by its frequency. This chain links TRBV5-1 with TRBJ1-5; no DNA is available, so the TRBD1 call from TCRdb remains unchecked. The germline gives CDR1 SGHRS, CDR2 YFSETQ. CDR3 length equals 13 residues. CDR3 sequence: CASSPEGDRPQHF.

This clonotype is classed as large by frequency. The V gene is TRBV20-1, the J gene TRBJ2-1; without DNA, the TCRdb call of TRBD2 cannot be checked. Germline V lookup: CDR1 DFQATT, CDR2 SNEGSKA (reference sequence). This CDR3 has 13 residues. CDR3 sequence: CSAKAGGDNEQFF.

This clonotype is deemed medium-sized by its frequency. The chain recombines TRBV4-1 with TRBJ2-6. Germline CDR1 MGHRA, CDR2 YSYEKL. There are 16 residues in the CDR3. Here the CDR3 reads CASSQEHSSGANVLTF.

This clonotype is labeled medium-sized based on frequency. The rearrangement links TRBV28 to TRBJ2-3. Germline V gene sequence: CDR1 MDHEN, CDR2 SYDVKM. CDR3 length: 14 residues. This CDR3 reads CASSFRHSTDTQYF.

Measured by frequency, this clonotype is medium-sized (0.01 to 0.1%). The rearrangement joins TRBV4-2 to TRBJ2-3. The length of the CDR3 is 16 residues. Germline CDR1 and CDR2: LGHNA and YNFKEQ. CDR3 amino acids: CASSQEVVGVADTQYF.

This clonotype is identified as medium-sized from frequency. This chain joins TRBV12-3 or TRBV12-4 and TRBJ2-3; TCRdb gives TRBD1 as the D gene, but with no DNA this cannot be confirmed. This CDR3 region has 15 residues. The CDR3 protein is CASSLDGTGTDTQYF.

V usage is TRBV20-1 and J usage is TRBJ2-7; TCRdb gives TRBD2 as the D gene, but with no DNA this cannot be confirmed. The length of the CDR3 is 15 residues. Germline CDR1 reads DFQATT; CDR2 reads SNEGSKA (reference sequence). This CDR3 reads CSARDLASGGYEQYF.

Judged by frequency, this clonotype is medium-sized (0.01 to 0.1%). The gene calls are TRBV28 and TRBJ1-1. Germline CDR1 MDHEN, CDR2 SYDVKM. The CDR3 spans 12 residues. The CDR3 sequence is CASSLRTSKAFF.

This clonotype is called medium-sized based on its frequency. The rearrangement uses TRBV19 and TRBJ2-1; absent DNA, TCRdb's TRBD2 call cannot be checked. Germline V gene sequence: CDR1 LNHDA, CDR2 SQIVND (reference sequence). CDR3 length: 15 residues. The CDR3 here is CASSIMAGQDNEQFF.

Measured by frequency, this clonotype is large. The CDR3 sequence is CSALLAGETQYF. The V and J genes are TRBV20-1 and TRBJ2-5; the TRBD2 assignment by TCRdb is unverifiable without DNA. Germline V gives CDR1 DFQATT, CDR2 SNEGSKA (reference sequence). This CDR3 has 12 residues.

This clonotype is classed as large by frequency. The chain carries TRBV5-1 and TRBJ1-6; TCRdb's D call, TRBD1, is unchecked because there is no DNA. Looked up from germline, CDR1 is SGHRS and CDR2 is YFSETQ. This CDR3 region has 15 residues. This CDR3 reads CASSLKGQGGSPLHF.

Measured by frequency, this clonotype is medium-sized. J is TRBJ1-1 and V is TRBV3-1; TCRdb indicates TRBD1, and absent DNA this call remains unverified. The CDR3 covers 13 residues. Germline values: CDR1 LGHDT, CDR2 YNNKEL (reference sequence). CDR3 region: CASSQDPRVEAFF.